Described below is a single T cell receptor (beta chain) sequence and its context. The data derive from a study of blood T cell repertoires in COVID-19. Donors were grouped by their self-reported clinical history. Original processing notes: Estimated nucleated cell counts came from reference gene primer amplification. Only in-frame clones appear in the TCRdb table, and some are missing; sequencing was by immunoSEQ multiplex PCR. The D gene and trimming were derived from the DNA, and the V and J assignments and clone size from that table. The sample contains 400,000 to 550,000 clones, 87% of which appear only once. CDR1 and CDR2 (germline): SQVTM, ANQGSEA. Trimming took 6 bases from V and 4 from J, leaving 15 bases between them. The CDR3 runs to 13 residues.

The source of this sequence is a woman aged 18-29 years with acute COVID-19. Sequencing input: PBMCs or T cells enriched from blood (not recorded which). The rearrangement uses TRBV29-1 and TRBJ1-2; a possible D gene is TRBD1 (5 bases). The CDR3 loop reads CSVQTGLSYGYTF. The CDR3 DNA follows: TGCAGCGTGCAGACGGGACTCAGCTATGGCTACACCTTC.